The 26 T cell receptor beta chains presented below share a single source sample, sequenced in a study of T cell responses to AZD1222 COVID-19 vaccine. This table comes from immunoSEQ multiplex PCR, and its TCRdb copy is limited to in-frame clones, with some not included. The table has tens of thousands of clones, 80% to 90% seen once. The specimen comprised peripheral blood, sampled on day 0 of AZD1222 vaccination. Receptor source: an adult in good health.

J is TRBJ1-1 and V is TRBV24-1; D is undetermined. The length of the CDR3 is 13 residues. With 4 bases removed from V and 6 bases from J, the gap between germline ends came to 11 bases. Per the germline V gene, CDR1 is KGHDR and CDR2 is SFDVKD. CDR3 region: CATSDPGRAEAFF. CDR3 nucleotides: TGTGCCACCAGTGACCCCGGGAGGGCTGAAGCTTTCTTT.

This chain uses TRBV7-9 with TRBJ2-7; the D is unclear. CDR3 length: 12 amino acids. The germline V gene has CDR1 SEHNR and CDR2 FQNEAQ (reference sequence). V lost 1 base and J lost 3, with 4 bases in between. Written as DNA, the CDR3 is TGTGCCAGCAGCTTAGAGTTCTACGAGCAGTACTTC. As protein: CASSLEFYEQYF. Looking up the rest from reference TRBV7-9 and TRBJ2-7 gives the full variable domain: DTGVSQNPRHKITKRGQNVTFRCDPISEHNRLYWYRQTLGQGPEFLTYFQNEAQLEKSRLLSDRFSAERPKGSFSTLEIQRTEQGDSAMYLCASSLEFYEQYFGPGTRLTVT.

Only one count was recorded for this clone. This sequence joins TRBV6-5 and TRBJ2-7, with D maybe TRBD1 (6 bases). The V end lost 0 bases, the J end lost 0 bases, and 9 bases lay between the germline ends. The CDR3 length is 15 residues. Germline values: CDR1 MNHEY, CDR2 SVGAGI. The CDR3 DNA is TGTGCCAGCAGTTACTCGGGACAACTCTCCTACGAGCAGTACTTC. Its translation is CASSYSGQLSYEQYF.

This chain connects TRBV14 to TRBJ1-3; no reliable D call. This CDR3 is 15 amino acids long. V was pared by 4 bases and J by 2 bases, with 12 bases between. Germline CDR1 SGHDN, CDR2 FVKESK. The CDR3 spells CASSRDSSPGNTIYF. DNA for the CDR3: TGTGCCAGCAGCCGTGACTCCAGCCCTGGAAACACCATATATTTT.

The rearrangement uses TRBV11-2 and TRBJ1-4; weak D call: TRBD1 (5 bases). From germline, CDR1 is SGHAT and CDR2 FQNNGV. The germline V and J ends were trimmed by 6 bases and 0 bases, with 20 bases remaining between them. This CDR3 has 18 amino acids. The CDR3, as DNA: TGTGCCAGCAGTTCACTCCGGGACGGGCTAGCAACTAATGAAAAACTGTTTTTT. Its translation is CASSSLRDGLATNEKLFF.

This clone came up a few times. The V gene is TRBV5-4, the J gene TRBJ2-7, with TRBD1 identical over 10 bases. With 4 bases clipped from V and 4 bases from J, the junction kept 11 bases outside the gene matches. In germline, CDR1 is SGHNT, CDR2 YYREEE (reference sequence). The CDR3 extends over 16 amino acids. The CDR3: CASSLGGGTGVYEQYF. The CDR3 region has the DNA TGTGCCAGCAGCCTCGGAGGAGGGACAGGGGTTTACGAGCAGTACTTC.

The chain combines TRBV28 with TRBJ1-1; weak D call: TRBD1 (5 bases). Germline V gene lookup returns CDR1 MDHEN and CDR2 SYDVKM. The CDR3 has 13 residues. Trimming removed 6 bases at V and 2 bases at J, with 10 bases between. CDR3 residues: CASRIQVNTEAFF. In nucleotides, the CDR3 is TGTGCCAGCAGAATACAGGTAAACACTGAAGCTTTCTTT.

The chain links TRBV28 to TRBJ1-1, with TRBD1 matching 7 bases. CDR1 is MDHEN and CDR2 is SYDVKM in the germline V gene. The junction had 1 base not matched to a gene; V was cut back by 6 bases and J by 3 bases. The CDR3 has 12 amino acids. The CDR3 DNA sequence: TGTGCCAGCAGCGACAGGGACACTGAAGCTTTCTTT. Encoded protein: CASSDRDTEAFF.

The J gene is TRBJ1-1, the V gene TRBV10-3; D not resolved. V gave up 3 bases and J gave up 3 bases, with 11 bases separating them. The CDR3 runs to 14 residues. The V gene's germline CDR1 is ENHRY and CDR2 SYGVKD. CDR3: CAISDLVGDTEAFF. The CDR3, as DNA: TGTGCCATCAGTGACCTGGTTGGGGACACTGAAGCTTTCTTT.

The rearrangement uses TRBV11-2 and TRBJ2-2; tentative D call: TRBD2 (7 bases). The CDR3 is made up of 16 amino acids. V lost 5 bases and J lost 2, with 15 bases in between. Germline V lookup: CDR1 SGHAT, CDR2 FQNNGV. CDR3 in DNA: TGTGCCAGCAGCCAGGAGGGGGGGCTTAACACCGGGGAGCTGTTTTTT. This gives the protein CASSQEGGLNTGELFF.

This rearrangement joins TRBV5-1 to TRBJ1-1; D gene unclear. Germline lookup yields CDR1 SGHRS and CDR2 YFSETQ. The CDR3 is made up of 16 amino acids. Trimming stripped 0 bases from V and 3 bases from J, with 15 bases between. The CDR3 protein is CASSLGGGLMDTEAFF. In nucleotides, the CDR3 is TGCGCCAGCAGCTTGGGTGGAGGGTTGATGGACACTGAAGCTTTCTTT.

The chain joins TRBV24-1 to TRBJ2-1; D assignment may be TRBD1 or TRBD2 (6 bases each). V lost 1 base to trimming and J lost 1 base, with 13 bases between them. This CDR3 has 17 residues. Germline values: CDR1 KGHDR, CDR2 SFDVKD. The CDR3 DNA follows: TGTGCCACCAGTGATTTTCGGGGGACAACGTCCTACAATGAGCAGTTCTTC. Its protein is CATSDFRGTTSYNEQFF.

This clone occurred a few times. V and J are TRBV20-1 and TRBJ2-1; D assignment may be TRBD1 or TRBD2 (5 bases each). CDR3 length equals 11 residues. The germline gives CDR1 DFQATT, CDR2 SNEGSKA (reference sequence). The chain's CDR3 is CSPHGGGEQFF. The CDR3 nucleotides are TGCAGCCCCCATGGGGGTGGTGAGCAGTTCTTC.

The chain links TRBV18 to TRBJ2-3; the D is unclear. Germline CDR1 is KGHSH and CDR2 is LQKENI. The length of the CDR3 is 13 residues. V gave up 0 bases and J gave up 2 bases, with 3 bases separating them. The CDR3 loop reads CASSPPTTDTQYF. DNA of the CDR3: TGTGCCAGCTCACCACCTACCACAGATACGCAGTATTTT.

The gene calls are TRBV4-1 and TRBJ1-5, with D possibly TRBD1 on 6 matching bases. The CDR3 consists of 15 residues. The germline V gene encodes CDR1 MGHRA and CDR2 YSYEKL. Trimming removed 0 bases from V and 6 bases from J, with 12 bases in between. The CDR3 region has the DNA TGCGCCAGCAGCCAAGAAGGGACATTTGTTCAGCCCCAGCATTTT. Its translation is CASSQEGTFVQPQHF.

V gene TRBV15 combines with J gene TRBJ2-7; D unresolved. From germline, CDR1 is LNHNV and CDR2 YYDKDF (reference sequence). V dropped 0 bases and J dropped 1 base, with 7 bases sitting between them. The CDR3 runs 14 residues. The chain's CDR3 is CATSRDLVSYEQYF. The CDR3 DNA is TGTGCCACCAGCAGAGATCTGGTTTCCTACGAGCAGTACTTC. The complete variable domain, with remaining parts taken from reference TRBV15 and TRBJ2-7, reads DAMVIQNPRYQVTQFGKPVTLSCSQTLNHNVMYWYQQKSSQAPKLLFHYYDKDFNNEADTPDNFQSRRPNTSFCFLDIRSPGLGDTAMYLCATSRDLVSYEQYFGPGTRLTVT.

The CDR3 spells CASSNGQGGSGANVLTF. The CDR3 coding sequence is TGTGCCAGCAGCAACGGACAGGGTGGCTCTGGGGCCAACGTCCTGACTTTC. The gene calls are TRBV7-9 and TRBJ2-6; 8 nucleotides agree with TRBD1. The CDR3 contains 17 residues. Germline assignment: CDR1 SEHNR and CDR2 FQNEAQ (reference sequence). Trimming at V came to 5 bases and at J to 0 bases, leaving 6 bases not matched to a gene.

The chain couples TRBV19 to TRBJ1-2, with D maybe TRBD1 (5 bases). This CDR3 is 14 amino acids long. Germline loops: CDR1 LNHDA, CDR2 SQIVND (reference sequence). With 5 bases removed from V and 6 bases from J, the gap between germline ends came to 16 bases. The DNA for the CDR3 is TGTGCCAGTAGTCCCGGACTCAGGGCTAATGGCTACACCTTC. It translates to CASSPGLRANGYTF.

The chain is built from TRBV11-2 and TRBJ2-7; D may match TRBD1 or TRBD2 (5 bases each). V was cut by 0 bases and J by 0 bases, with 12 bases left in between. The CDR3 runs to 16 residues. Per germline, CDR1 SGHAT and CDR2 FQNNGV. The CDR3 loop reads CASSLDRGDGSYEQYF. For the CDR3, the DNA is TGTGCCAGCAGCTTAGATAGGGGAGATGGCTCCTACGAGCAGTACTTC. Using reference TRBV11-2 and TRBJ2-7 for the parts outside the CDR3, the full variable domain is EAGVAQSPRYKIIEKRQSVAFWCNPISGHATLYWYQQILGQGPKLLIQFQNNGVVDDSQLPKDRFSAERLKGVDSTLKIQPAKLEDSAVYLCASSLDRGDGSYEQYFGPGTRLTVT.

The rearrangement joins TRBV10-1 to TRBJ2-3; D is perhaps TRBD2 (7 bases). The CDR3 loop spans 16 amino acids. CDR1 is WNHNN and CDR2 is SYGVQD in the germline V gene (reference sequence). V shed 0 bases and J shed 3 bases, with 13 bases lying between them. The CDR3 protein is CASSESGRGGTDTQYF. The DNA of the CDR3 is TGCGCCAGCAGTGAGTCGGGGAGGGGGGGTACAGATACGCAGTATTTT.

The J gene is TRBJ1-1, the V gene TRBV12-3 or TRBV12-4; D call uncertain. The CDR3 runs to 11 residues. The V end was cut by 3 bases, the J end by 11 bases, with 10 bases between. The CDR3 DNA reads TGTGCCAGCAGTTTTCGGACGGCCGCTTTCTTT. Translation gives CASSFRTAAFF.

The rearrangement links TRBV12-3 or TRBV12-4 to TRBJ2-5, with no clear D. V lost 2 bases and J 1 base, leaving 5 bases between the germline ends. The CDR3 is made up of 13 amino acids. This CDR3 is CASSLQTQETQYF. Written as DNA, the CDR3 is TGTGCCAGCAGTTTACAGACCCAAGAGACCCAGTACTTC.

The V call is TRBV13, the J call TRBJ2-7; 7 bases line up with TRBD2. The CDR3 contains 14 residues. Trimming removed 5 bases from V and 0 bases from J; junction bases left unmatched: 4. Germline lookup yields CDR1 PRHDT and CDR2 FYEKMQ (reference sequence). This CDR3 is CASSRGGNSYEQYF. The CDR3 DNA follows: TGTGCCAGCAGCCGCGGGGGAAACTCCTACGAGCAGTACTTC. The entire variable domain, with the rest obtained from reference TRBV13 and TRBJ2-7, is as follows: AAGVIQSPRHLIKEKRETATLKCYPIPRHDTVYWYQQGPGQDPQFLISFYEKMQSDKGSIPDRFSAQQFSDYHSELNMSSLELGDSALYFCASSRGGNSYEQYFGPGTRLTVT.

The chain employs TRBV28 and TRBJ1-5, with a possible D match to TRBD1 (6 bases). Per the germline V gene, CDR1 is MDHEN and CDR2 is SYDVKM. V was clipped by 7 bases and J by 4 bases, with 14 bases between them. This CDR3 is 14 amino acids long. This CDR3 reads CASNGTPRNQPQHF. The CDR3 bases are TGTGCCAGCAATGGGACACCGAGGAATCAGCCCCAGCATTTT.

The CDR3 region is CASSHPPRGPESGANVLTF. CDR3 bases: TGCGCCAGCAGCCATCCCCCCAGGGGGCCGGAGTCTGGGGCCAACGTCCTGACTTTC. The V gene is TRBV4-3, the J gene TRBJ2-6; 8 bases fit TRBD1. Germline V lookup: CDR1 LGHNA, CDR2 YSLEER. V trimming: 3 bases; J trimming: 1 base; junction bases outside the gene matches: 11. This CDR3 is 19 amino acids long.

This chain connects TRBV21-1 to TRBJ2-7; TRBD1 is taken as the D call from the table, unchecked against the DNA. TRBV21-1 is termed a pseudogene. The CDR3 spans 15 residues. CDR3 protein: CASSKDNPGANEQYF. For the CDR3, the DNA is TGTGCCAGCAGCAAAGATAATCCAGGGGCCAACGAGCAGTACTTC.